The 19 T cell receptor beta chains below were found in one sample sequenced in a study of human thymus T cells. Corrective heart surgery yielded the resections from which the thymus tissue came. Sequenced by immunoSEQ multiplex PCR; TCRdb stores in-frame clones only, minus some. Counted here are roughly 130,000 clones, around 94% occurring once; the ten biggest clones make up 0.02% to 0.03%. Sequencing was performed on thymus tissue. These receptors came from a boy younger than two with a congenital heart defect but otherwise immunologically healthy.

This clone was seen a handful of times. J is TRBJ1-1 and V is TRBV6-1; maybe TRBD1 (5 bases). Trimming left V 3 bases short and J 3 bases short, with 8 bases between. This CDR3 spans 13 amino acids. Per the germline V gene, CDR1 is MNHNS and CDR2 is SASEGT. CDR3 coding DNA: TGTGCCAGCAGTGAGGGGGTACACACTGAAGCTTTCTTT. This sequence encodes CASSEGVHTEAFF.

The chain recombines TRBV7-6 with TRBJ2-7, with D perhaps matching TRBD1 or TRBD2 (5 bases each). Deletions cut 5 bases from V and 0 bases from J, with 17 bases between. The CDR3 loop spans 16 amino acids. Germline assignment: CDR1 SGHVS and CDR2 FNYEAQ. Here the CDR3 reads CASSALPPRGSYEQYF. In DNA, the CDR3 is TGTGCCAGCAGCGCCCTGCCCCCGAGGGGCTCCTACGAGCAGTACTTC.

This clone has only a few counts. The CDR3 nucleotides read TGTGCCTGGACACGACAGGGACGAACTGAAGCTTTCTTT. Amino acids: CAWTRQGRTEAFF. V usage is TRBV30 and J usage is TRBJ1-1; 7 bases map to TRBD1. J gave up 5 bases and V 4 bases, and 7 bases lay outside the gene matches. Germline values: CDR1 GTSNPN, CDR2 SVGIG (reference sequence). The CDR3 consists of 13 residues.

The genes are TRBV7-9 and TRBJ2-5; D gene unclear. This CDR3 has 13 residues. From germline, CDR1 is SEHNR and CDR2 FQNEAQ (reference sequence). V dropped 3 bases and J dropped 2 bases, with 7 bases sitting between them. CDR3 coding DNA: TGTGCCAGCAGCTTTAGACGGCAAGAGACCCAGTACTTC. It specifies CASSFRRQETQYF.

The chain is built from TRBV5-6 and TRBJ1-5; D is perhaps TRBD1 (5 bases). The germline V gene has CDR1 SGHDT and CDR2 YYEEEE. V was cut by 0 bases and J by 4 bases, with 8 bases left in between. This CDR3 spans 14 amino acids. The CDR3: CASSLVGGNQPQHF. The CDR3 region has the DNA TGTGCCAGCAGCTTGGTTGGGGGGAATCAGCCCCAGCATTTT.

The chain combines TRBV29-1 with TRBJ2-2; D is undetermined. Germline-derived CDR1 and CDR2 are SQVTM and ANQGSEA. The CDR3 spans 14 residues. The V end lost 3 bases, the J end lost 0 bases, and 8 bases lay between the germline ends. The CDR3 loop is CSVEGAANTGELFF. The CDR3 coding sequence is TGCAGCGTTGAGGGCGCGGCGAACACCGGGGAGCTGTTTTTT.

The chain links TRBV19 to TRBJ1-2, with a possible D match to TRBD1 (5 bases). Per the germline V gene, CDR1 is LNHDA and CDR2 is SQIVND (reference sequence). This CDR3 is built from 13 residues. V lost 5 bases and J 2 bases, leaving 9 bases between the germline ends. CDR3 DNA: TGTGCCAGTAGTTCCCAGGGAAACTATGGCTACACCTTC. Translation gives CASSSQGNYGYTF.

The CDR3 reads CASSLKRGTSSYEQYF. Written as DNA, the CDR3 is TGTGCCAGCAGCTTAAAAAGGGGAACCAGCTCCTACGAGCAGTACTTC. This sequence joins TRBV11-2 and TRBJ2-7, with D perhaps matching TRBD1 (5 bases). This CDR3 is built from 16 residues. Germline assignment: CDR1 SGHAT and CDR2 FQNNGV. Trimming took off 2 bases at V and 0 bases at J, with 14 bases between the two ends. The full variable domain, its missing parts supplied by reference TRBV11-2 and TRBJ2-7, is EAGVAQSPRYKIIEKRQSVAFWCNPISGHATLYWYQQILGQGPKLLIQFQNNGVVDDSQLPKDRFSAERLKGVDSTLKIQPAKLEDSAVYLCASSLKRGTSSYEQYFGPGTRLTVT.

The chain employs TRBV18 and TRBJ2-1; a possible D gene is TRBD2 (6 bases). The CDR3 runs 14 residues. Trimming removed 1 base at V and 7 bases at J, with 11 bases between. Germline assignment: CDR1 KGHSH and CDR2 LQKENI. For the CDR3, the DNA is TGTGCCAGCTCACCACAGCTAGCGCCTAATGAGCAGTTCTTC. Protein sequence: CASSPQLAPNEQFF.

The table lists this clone with a count of one. The V gene is TRBV5-4, the J gene TRBJ2-3; 8 bases are a match to TRBD1. CDR3 length equals 15 residues. Germline CDR1 is SGHNT and CDR2 is YYREEE (reference sequence). Germline trimming cut 5 bases from V and 2 bases from J; bases unmatched to any gene: 7. The CDR3: CASSFDRGNTDTQYF. DNA of the CDR3: TGTGCCAGCAGTTTCGACAGGGGAAACACAGATACGCAGTATTTT. Full variable domain (outside the CDR3, taken from reference TRBV5-4 and TRBJ2-3): ETGVTQSPTHLIKTRGQQVTLRCSSQSGHNTVSWYQQALGQGPQFIFQYYREEENGRGNFPPRFSGLQFPNYSSELNVNALELDDSALYLCASSFDRGNTDTQYFGPGTRLTVL.

The chain links TRBV14 to TRBJ1-4; possibly TRBD1 for D (5 bases). The CDR3 covers 20 residues. CDR1 SGHDN and CDR2 FVKESK come from the germline V gene. Between the trimmed V and J ends, which lost 1 base and 3 bases, there was a span of 24 bases. The CDR3: CASSQVGRTPEGMANEKLFF. The CDR3 nucleotides are TGTGCCAGCAGCCAAGTAGGCAGGACACCAGAAGGAATGGCTAATGAAAAACTGTTTTTT.

The chain links TRBV5-6 to TRBJ2-2; the D gene is possibly TRBD1 (6 bases). Germline CDR1 SGHDT, CDR2 YYEEEE. This CDR3 spans 16 amino acids. V shed 2 bases and J shed 4 bases, with 15 bases lying between them. The CDR3 loop is CASSFLTGRPTGELFF. CDR3 DNA: TGTGCCAGCAGCTTTCTGACAGGAAGGCCCACCGGGGAGCTGTTTTTT.

The genes are TRBV11-3 and TRBJ1-2; D is unclear. CDR1 and CDR2 from the germline V gene are SGHNT and YENEEA. The V gene lost 1 base and the J gene lost 6 bases, with 15 bases spanning the gap. This CDR3 is 15 amino acids long. CDR3 protein: CASSLGPGRVDGYTF. DNA of the CDR3: TGTGCCAGCAGCTTAGGCCCGGGTCGGGTGGATGGCTACACCTTC.

The chain combines TRBV7-9 with TRBJ2-3; D is unclear. Per germline, CDR1 SEHNR and CDR2 FQNEAQ (reference sequence). Trimming removed 5 bases from V and 2 bases from J, with 2 bases in between. CDR3 length equals 11 residues. The CDR3 sequence: CASSDTDTQYF. CDR3 DNA sequence: TGTGCCAGCAGCGACACAGATACGCAGTATTTT.

The rearrangement uses TRBV19 and TRBJ2-3, with D hard to call. The CDR3 extends over 12 amino acids. CDR1 and CDR2 from the germline V gene are LNHDA and SQIVND (reference sequence). V lost 7 bases to trimming and J lost 2 bases, with 7 bases between them. The CDR3: CASNGFTDTQYF. CDR3 nucleotides: TGTGCCAGTAATGGTTTCACAGATACGCAGTATTTT.

The chain uses TRBV6-5 and TRBJ1-3, with no clear D. CDR1 MNHEY and CDR2 SVGAGI come from the germline V gene. V lost 7 bases to trimming and J lost 1 base, with 8 bases between them. The CDR3 has 13 amino acids. CDR3 in DNA: TGTGCCAGCAAGGCAGTTTCTGGAAACACCATATATTTT. This translates into CASKAVSGNTIYF.

The V and J genes are TRBV4-3 and TRBJ1-2; tentatively, D is TRBD1 (5 bases). Germline-derived CDR1 and CDR2 are LGHNA and YSLEER. V gave up 1 base and J gave up 2 bases, with 23 bases separating them. This CDR3 region has 19 residues. The CDR3 region has the DNA TGCGCCAGCAGCCAAGTTCACCAGGGTGCCCTCCCCAAAAACTATGGCTACACCTTC. Translation gives CASSQVHQGALPKNYGYTF.

The chain joins TRBV13 to TRBJ1-2; TRBD1 matches at 7 bases. With 5 bases clipped from V and 5 bases from J, the junction kept 8 bases outside the gene matches. Germline V gene data show CDR1 as PRHDT and CDR2 as FYEKMQ (reference sequence). The CDR3 totals 14 residues. This chain's CDR3 is CASSARQGGYGYTF. In DNA form, the CDR3 reads TGTGCCAGCAGCGCCCGACAGGGAGGGTATGGCTACACCTTC.

The rearrangement links TRBV29-1 to TRBJ1-2; TRBD1 matches 9 bases. V lost 1 base to trimming and J lost 0 bases; unmatched junction nucleotides: 6. This CDR3 region has 16 residues. CDR1 is SQVTM and CDR2 is ANQGSEA in the germline V gene. CDR3 sequence: CSVEGDRDQPNYGYTF. As DNA, the CDR3 is TGCAGCGTTGAAGGGGACAGGGACCAACCTAACTATGGCTACACCTTC.